What follows are 25 T cell receptor beta chains derived from one specimen sequenced in a study of OX40 agonist ivuxolimab in advanced cancers. The repertoire was sequenced with immunoSEQ multiplex PCR; TCRdb's copy has only in-frame clones and lacks some. In the table there are around 51,000 clones, 88% of which are singletons. This specimen consisted of CD4+ or CD8+ T cells sorted from blood, obtained in a trial of the OX40 agonist ivuxolimab. The source of these receptors is an adult with an advanced solid tumor such as melanoma, head and neck, liver or kidney cancer.

The chain couples TRBV9 to TRBJ2-1; 15 positions match TRBD2. V lost 0 bases to trimming and J lost 9 bases; unmatched junction nucleotides: 4. The germline V gene encodes CDR1 SGDLS and CDR2 YYNGEE. The CDR3 consists of 16 residues. DNA for the CDR3: TGTGCCAGCAGCGTAGGTGGACTAGCGGGAGGGGTTGAGCAGTTCTTC. Translation gives CASSVGGLAGGVEQFF.

The chain joins TRBV11-2 to TRBJ1-1, with 8 bases identical to TRBD1. CDR1 SGHAT and CDR2 FQNNGV come from the germline V gene. Unmatched junction bases numbered 6, after V lost 5 bases and J lost 1 base. The CDR3 runs 15 residues. The CDR3 reads CASSLQGGRNTEAFF. CDR3 sequence (DNA): TGTGCCAGCAGCCTACAGGGGGGGAGGAACACTGAAGCTTTCTTT.

There are a few counts of this clone. The V gene is TRBV4-2, the J gene TRBJ2-2, with 15 positions matching TRBD2. CDR3 length equals 19 residues. Per germline, CDR1 LGHNA and CDR2 YNFKEQ. V trimming: 4 bases; J trimming: 3 bases; junction bases outside the gene matches: 9. As DNA, the CDR3 is TGTGCCAGCAGCCGACAACCGGGACTAGCGGGGGGTTACACCGGGGAGCTGTTTTTT. Translated: CASSRQPGLAGGYTGELFF.

V gene TRBV6-1 combines with J gene TRBJ1-4; D not certain. CDR3 size: 16 residues. V lost 4 bases to trimming and J lost 1 base, with 13 bases between them. Germline-derived CDR1 and CDR2 are MNHNS and SASEGT. The CDR3 nucleotides are TGTGCCAGCAGTGTGAGGACTGGGGTAACTAATGAAAAACTGTTTTTT. It translates to CASSVRTGVTNEKLFF.

The V call is TRBV29-1, the J call TRBJ2-3; D ambiguous. The CDR3 sequence is 11 residues long. CDR1 and CDR2 from the germline V gene are SQVTM and ANQGSEA. The V and J ends lost 3 bases and 1 base respectively, with 2 bases between them. The CDR3 region is CSVDRTDTQYF. The DNA of the CDR3 is TGCAGCGTTGATCGCACAGATACGCAGTATTTT.

On this clone: Its ends do not fully match the called genes, so a read error is possible. The gene calls are TRBV2 and TRBJ1-5; D gene ambiguous. The CDR3 runs 12 residues. Per the germline V gene, CDR1 is SNHLY and CDR2 is FYNNEI. CDR3 nucleotides: TGTGCCAGCAGTGAAAGTCGATCCCCCCCGCATTTT. Protein sequence: CASSESRSPPHF. Full variable domain (rest looked up from reference TRBV2 and TRBJ1-5): EPEVTQTPSHQVTQMGQEVILRCVPISNHLYFYWYRQILGQKVEFLVSFYNNEISEKSEIFDDQFSVERPDGSNFTLKIRSTKLEDSAMYFCASSESRSPPHFGDGTRLSIL.

The rearrangement joins TRBV19 to TRBJ2-1, with TRBD1 as a possible D gene (6 bases). Per germline, CDR1 LNHDA and CDR2 SQIVND (reference sequence). The V gene lost 7 bases and the J gene lost 6 bases, with 22 bases spanning the gap. The length of the CDR3 is 16 residues. The CDR3: CASNSGHQFRFNEQFF. The CDR3 nucleotides read TGTGCCAGTAACTCGGGACACCAGTTTCGTTTCAATGAGCAGTTCTTC.

The CDR3 nucleotides are TGTGCCAGCAGTGCGGTGATGAACACTGAAGCTTTCTTT. Amino acid sequence: CASSAVMNTEAFF. V usage is TRBV2 and J usage is TRBJ1-1; D ambiguous. Trimming left V 4 bases short and J 0 bases short, with 6 bases between. Germline V gives CDR1 SNHLY, CDR2 FYNNEI. This CDR3 has 13 residues.

The J gene is TRBJ1-5, the V gene TRBV5-8, with 10 nucleotides matching TRBD1. The CDR3 contains 15 residues. The J segment lost 2 bases and the V segment lost 10 bases, leaving 9 bases of the junction unmatched. The germline V gene has CDR1 SGHTS and CDR2 YDEGEE. The CDR3: CAGRDRGVRNQPQHF. In nucleotides, the CDR3 is TGTGCCGGCCGGGACAGGGGAGTTCGCAATCAGCCCCAGCATTTT.

The chain has TRBV30 and TRBJ2-7; D is unclear. The germline V and J ends were trimmed by 4 bases and 4 bases, with 8 bases remaining between them. CDR1 GTSNPN and CDR2 SVGIG come from the germline V gene (reference sequence). CDR3 length: 11 residues. The DNA of the CDR3 is TGTGCCTGGACTACAGCTTACGAGCAGTACTTC. Protein product: CAWTTAYEQYF.

The V call is TRBV15, the J call TRBJ1-2; 8 positions agree with TRBD1. V trimming: 2 bases; J trimming: 7 bases; junction bases outside the gene matches: 3. This CDR3 is 13 amino acids long. Germline values: CDR1 LNHNV, CDR2 YYDKDF (reference sequence). CDR3 in DNA: TGTGCCACCAGCAGACCCAGGGGGCCTGGCTACACCTTC. Translating gives CATSRPRGPGYTF.

For the CDR3, the DNA is TGTGCCAGCAGCTTCAGGGGAAGCTACGAGCAGTACTTC. Translation gives CASSFRGSYEQYF. The V gene is TRBV5-4, the J gene TRBJ2-7, with D tentatively TRBD1 (6 bases). Trimming removed 2 bases from V and 3 bases from J, with 9 bases in between. The CDR3 has 13 residues. Germline V lookup: CDR1 SGHNT, CDR2 YYREEE (reference sequence). Looking up the rest from reference TRBV5-4 and TRBJ2-7 gives the full variable domain: ETGVTQSPTHLIKTRGQQVTLRCSSQSGHNTVSWYQQALGQGPQFIFQYYREEENGRGNFPPRFSGLQFPNYSSELNVNALELDDSALYLCASSFRGSYEQYFGPGTRLTVT.

The chain couples TRBV6-5 to TRBJ2-1; TRBD2 matches at 8 bases. V gave up 2 bases and J gave up 6 bases; unmatched junction bases: 9. This CDR3 is built from 16 residues. Germline CDR1 is MNHEY and CDR2 is SVGAGI. The DNA of the CDR3 is TGTGCCAGCAGTTACCATCGTTCCGGGGGGGGCAATGAGCAGTTCTTC. Its protein product is CASSYHRSGGGNEQFF.

The chain couples TRBV7-9 to TRBJ2-3; D may be TRBD1 or TRBD2 (6 bases each). Germline CDR1 is SEHNR and CDR2 is FQNEAQ (reference sequence). The V and J ends lost 4 bases and 2 bases respectively, with 13 bases between them. The CDR3 is 15 amino acids. The CDR3 region has the DNA TGTGCCAGCAGCTCGGGGGCGACCAACACAGATACGCAGTATTTT. This codes for CASSSGATNTDTQYF.

The V and J genes are TRBV9 and TRBJ2-2; 9 nucleotides align to TRBD1. This CDR3 has 16 residues. After removal of 3 bases from V and 5 bases from J, the junction contained 8 bases not matched to a gene. The germline V gene has CDR1 SGDLS and CDR2 YYNGEE. CDR3 protein: CASSGPGQGQTGELFF. DNA for the CDR3: TGTGCCAGCAGCGGACCAGGACAGGGGCAAACCGGGGAGCTGTTTTTT.

The chain employs TRBV11-2 and TRBJ1-1, with D perhaps matching TRBD1 (6 bases). Germline V lookup: CDR1 SGHAT, CDR2 FQNNGV. The V end was cut by 6 bases, the J end by 1 base, with 15 bases between. The CDR3 has 15 amino acids. CDR3 sequence (DNA): TGTGCCAGCAGTCTGGGGGCGCGCACGAACACTGAAGCTTTCTTT. Translated: CASSLGARTNTEAFF.

This clone has only one observation. This chain uses TRBV11-2 with TRBJ2-1; possible D gene TRBD2, 6 bases. Trimming pared 3 bases from V and 3 bases from J, leaving 12 bases between. The CDR3 length is 15 residues. Germline CDR1 and CDR2: SGHAT and FQNNGV. The CDR3 loop reads CASSFLEGGYNEQFF. The CDR3 nucleotides are TGTGCCAGCAGCTTCCTGGAGGGTGGCTACAATGAGCAGTTCTTC.

This sequence joins TRBV7-8 and TRBJ2-1; a weak D match, TRBD2 (5 bases). The germline V gene has CDR1 SGHVS and CDR2 FQNEAQ. The CDR3 covers 10 residues. V shed 8 bases and J shed 6 bases, with 5 bases lying between them. CDR3 nucleotides: TGTGCCAGCCGGGGCAATGAGCAGTTCTTC. It codes for CASRGNEQFF.

The chain combines TRBV27 with TRBJ2-7; 8 bases match TRBD1. The CDR3 totals 13 residues. Germline V gene data show CDR1 as MNHEY and CDR2 as SMNVEV (reference sequence). V dropped 8 bases and J dropped 1; count of bases not matched to a gene: 4. In DNA, the CDR3 is TGTGCCAGCGGACAGGGTAGGTCCTACGAGCAGTACTTC. It encodes CASGQGRSYEQYF.

The CDR3 spells CASSIRGPDTQYF. In nucleotides, the CDR3 is TGTGCCAGTAGTATAAGGGGCCCAGATACGCAGTATTTT. The chain employs TRBV19 and TRBJ2-3, with D perhaps TRBD1 (5 bases). The germline V gene encodes CDR1 LNHDA and CDR2 SQIVND (reference sequence). The CDR3 consists of 13 residues. Trimming pared 2 bases from V and 4 bases from J, leaving 7 bases between.

The V gene is TRBV2, the J gene TRBJ2-7; weak D call: TRBD1 (5 bases). Per germline, CDR1 SNHLY and CDR2 FYNNEI. The CDR3 sequence is 20 residues long. V lost 7 bases and J lost 1, with 32 bases in between. Here the CDR3 DNA reads TGTGCCAGCATGCCAAACGGCCCTTCAGCCCCCAGGGAAACTTCCTACGAGCAGTACTTC. Its protein is CASMPNGPSAPRETSYEQYF.

The V call is TRBV7-3, the J call TRBJ2-1, with D hard to call. Germline V gene sequence: CDR1 SGHTA, CDR2 FQGTGA. Trimming cost V 5 bases and J 9 bases, with 14 bases left between them. The CDR3 runs 13 residues. CDR3 sequence (DNA): TGTGCCAGCAGCAGGTCTCGGTTGGGTGAGCAGTTCTTC. Translation gives CASSRSRLGEQFF.

This clone has only one observation. The CDR3, as DNA: TGTGCCAGCAGCCCTTATACCATAAACACCGGGGAGCTGTTTTTT. Its translation: CASSPYTINTGELFF. J is TRBJ2-2 and V is TRBV27; D ambiguous. This CDR3 spans 15 amino acids. Germline lookup yields CDR1 MNHEY and CDR2 SMNVEV (reference sequence). The ends were cut back, 6 bases at V and 2 bases at J, with 13 bases in the middle.

The chain uses TRBV30 and TRBJ2-1; D not certain. Germline CDR1 and CDR2: GTSNPN and SVGIG (reference sequence). V gave up 3 bases and J gave up 6 bases, with 18 bases separating them. The CDR3 is made up of 15 amino acids. The CDR3 sequence: CAWRNRVRGTNEQFF. The CDR3 nucleotides read TGTGCCTGGAGGAATAGGGTACGAGGAACCAATGAGCAGTTCTTC.

CDR3 sequence (DNA): TGTGCCAGCAGCTCCTCCGGGACACAATTATACAATGAGCAGTTCTTC. Its protein is CASSSSGTQLYNEQFF. The genes are TRBV7-3 and TRBJ2-1, with D possibly matching TRBD1 (6 bases). The germline V and J ends were trimmed by 4 bases and 4 bases, with 17 bases remaining between them. Germline V CDR1 and CDR2: SGHTA, FQGTGA. This CDR3 contains 16 residues.